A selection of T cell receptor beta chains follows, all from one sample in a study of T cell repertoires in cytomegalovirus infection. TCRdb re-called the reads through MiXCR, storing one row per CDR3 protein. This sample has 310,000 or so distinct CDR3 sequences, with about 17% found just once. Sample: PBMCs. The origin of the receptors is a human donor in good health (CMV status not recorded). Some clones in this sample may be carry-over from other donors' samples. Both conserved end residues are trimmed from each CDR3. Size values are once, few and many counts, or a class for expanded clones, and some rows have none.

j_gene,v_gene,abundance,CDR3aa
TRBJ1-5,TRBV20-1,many,SAYGTLGGDQPQH
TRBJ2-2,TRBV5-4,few,ASSIQRGGVGELF
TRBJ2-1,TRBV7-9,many,ASKPWDVDWFHEQF
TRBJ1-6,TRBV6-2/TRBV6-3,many,ASSYRDRGRRWGSPLH
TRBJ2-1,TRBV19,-,ASSIGELRGQF
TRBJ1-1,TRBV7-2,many,ASSFQSGGGTEAF
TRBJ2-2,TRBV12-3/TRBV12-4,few,ASSLADNTGELF
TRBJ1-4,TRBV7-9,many,ASSLGQYNEKLF
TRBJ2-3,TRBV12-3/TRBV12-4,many,ASSFGGGYADTQY
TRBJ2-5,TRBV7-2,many,ASSLVFQETQY
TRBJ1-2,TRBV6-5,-,AAGTANYGYT
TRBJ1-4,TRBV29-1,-,SVGGTGREKLF
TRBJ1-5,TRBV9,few,ASSVVPRDRGNQPQH
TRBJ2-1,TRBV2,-,ASSPALGQGYNEQF
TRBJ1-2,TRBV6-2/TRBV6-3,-,ASSWAGRSDGYT
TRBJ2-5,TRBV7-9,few,ASSAPMVAGGQETQY
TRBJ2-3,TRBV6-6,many,ASSWEGRDTQY
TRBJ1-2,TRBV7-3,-,ASSLESANYGYT
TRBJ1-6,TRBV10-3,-,AISVGSSYNSPLH
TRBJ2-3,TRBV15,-,ATSRASGAGTDTQY
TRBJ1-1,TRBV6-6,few,ASPPGPNTEAF
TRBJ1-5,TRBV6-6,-,ASSSHDVPNQPQH
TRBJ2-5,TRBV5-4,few,ASSPGARNQETQY
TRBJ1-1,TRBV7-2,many,ASSLVSWNTEAF
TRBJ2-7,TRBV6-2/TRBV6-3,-,ASLRGLPYEQY
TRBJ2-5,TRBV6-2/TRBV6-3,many,ASRLTGEETQY
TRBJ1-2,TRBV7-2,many,ASSKQGLDNYGYT
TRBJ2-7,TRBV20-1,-,SAKSPYEQY
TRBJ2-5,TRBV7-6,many,ASSLGTNQETQY
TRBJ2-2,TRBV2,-,ASSRERNTGELF
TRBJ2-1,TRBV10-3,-,AAAQGTSYNEQF
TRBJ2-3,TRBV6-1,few,ASSEAAGGFTDTQY
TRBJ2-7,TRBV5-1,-,ASSFRGDSYEQY
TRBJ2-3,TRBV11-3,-,ASSFSTSTDTQY
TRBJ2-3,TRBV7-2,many,ASSLSGVADTQY
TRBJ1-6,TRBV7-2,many,ASSLMSRGNSPLH
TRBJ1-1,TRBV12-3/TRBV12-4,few,ASSLGPSEAF
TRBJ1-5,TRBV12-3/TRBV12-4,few,ASRRSGVTSNQPQH
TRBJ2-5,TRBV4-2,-,ASRLKTGPLEETQY
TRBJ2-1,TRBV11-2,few,ASSSAAGVYNEQF
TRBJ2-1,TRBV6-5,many,ASSYVAGRRNEQF
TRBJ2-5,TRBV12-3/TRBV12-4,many,ASSLAGLSQETQY
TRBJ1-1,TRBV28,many,ASTSPGGNTEAF
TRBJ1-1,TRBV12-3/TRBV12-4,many,ASSYRGAHTEAF
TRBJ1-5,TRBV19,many,ASSISASSNQPQH
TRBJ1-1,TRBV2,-,ASSNTPGMGGTEAF
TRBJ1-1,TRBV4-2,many,ASSQDWGPDTEAF
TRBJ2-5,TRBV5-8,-,ASSFSTATQETQY
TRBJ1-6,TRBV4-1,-,ASSRVGISNSPLH
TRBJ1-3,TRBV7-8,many,ASSLSGNTIY
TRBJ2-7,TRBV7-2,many,ASSLYGVSYEQY
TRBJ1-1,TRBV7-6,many,ASSPSRGAEAF
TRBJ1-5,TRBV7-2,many,ASSLEVAGAKQPQH
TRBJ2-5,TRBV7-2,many,ASSGGGAQETQY
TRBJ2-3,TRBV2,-,ASSELTGVTDTQY
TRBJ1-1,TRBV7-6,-,ASSQIPGQYSNTEAF
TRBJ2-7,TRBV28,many,ASSLSGGVPYEQY
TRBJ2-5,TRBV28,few,ASSLGASGTQY
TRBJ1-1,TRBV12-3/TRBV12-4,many,ASSLSGPNTEAF
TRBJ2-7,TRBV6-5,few,ASHTNYEQY